This T cell receptor (beta chain) was profiled in a study of tumor-infiltrating lymphocytes in primary liver carcinoma. The investigators made TCR beta cDNA from around 540 ng total RNA, using a constant-region primer. It was through three nested multiplex PCR rounds of slightly modified ARM-PCR that TCR beta libraries arose. The two initial PCR rounds, about 9 cycles each, used TRBV1-TRBV30 forward and C-beta reverse primers. TCRdb called the multiplex PCR reads again in MiXCR, with one record for every CDR3 protein. Found here are some 120,000 distinct CDR3 sequences, roughly three fifths of them singletons; the top ten hold 7.5% to 8.5%. Each 20-30 mg portion of unsorted bulk tissue served as the source for co-extraction of RNA and DNA. Germline assignment: CDR1 SGHAT and CDR2 FQNNGV. The CDR3 covers 14 residues.

The rearrangement links TRBV11-2 to TRBJ1-2, with TRBD1 as a possible D gene (6 bases). Sequenced input: liver tumor tissue from sampling region 3. Specified subset: tumor region T3, left-lateral pole. The TCR was taken from a woman aged 60 to 75 with primary liver carcinoma and hepatitis B virus infection. The chain's CDR3 is CTNSLSRGFYGYTF. The CDR3 DNA is TGTACCAACAGCTTAAGCAGGGGATTCTATGGCTACACCTTC. Looking up the rest from reference TRBV11-2 and TRBJ1-2 gives the full variable domain: EAGVAQSPRYKIIEKRQSVAFWCNPISGHATLYWYQQILGQGPKLLIQFQNNGVVDDSQLPKDRFSAERLKGVDSTLKIQPAKLEDSAVYLCTNSLSRGFYGYTFGSGTRLTVV.